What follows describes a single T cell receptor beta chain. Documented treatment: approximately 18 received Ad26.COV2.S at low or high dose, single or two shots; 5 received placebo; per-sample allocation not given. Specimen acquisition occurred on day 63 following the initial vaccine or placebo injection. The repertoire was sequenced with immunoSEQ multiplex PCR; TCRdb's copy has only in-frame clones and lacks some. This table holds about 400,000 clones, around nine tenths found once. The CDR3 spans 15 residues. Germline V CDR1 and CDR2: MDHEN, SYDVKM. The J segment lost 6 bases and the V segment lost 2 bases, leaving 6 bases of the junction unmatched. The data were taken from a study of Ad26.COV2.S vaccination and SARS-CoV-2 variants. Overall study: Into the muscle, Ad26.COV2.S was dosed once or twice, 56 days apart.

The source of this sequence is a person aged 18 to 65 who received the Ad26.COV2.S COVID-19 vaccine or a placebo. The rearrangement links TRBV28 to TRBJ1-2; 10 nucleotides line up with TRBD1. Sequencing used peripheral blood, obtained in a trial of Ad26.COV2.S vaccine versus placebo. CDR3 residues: CASSLRSGTGDGYTF. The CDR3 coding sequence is TGTGCCAGCAGTTTACGCTCCGGGACAGGGGATGGCTACACCTTC.